The 26 T cell receptor beta chains below were found in one sample sequenced in a study of cytomegalovirus exposure and HLA in healthy donors. PCR was performed using 60 Vbeta and 13 Jbeta primers. The assay was immunoSEQ multiplex PCR, and TCRdb's table has in-frame clones only and misses some. The table lists roughly 120,000 clones, 82% of them singletons, with about 10% in the top ten. Sequences were obtained from PBMCs. These TCRs come from a male donor in good health and CMV-seropositive.

There are a few counts of this clone. V is TRBV5-1 and J is TRBJ1-1; D might be TRBD1 (5 bases). The germline V gene encodes CDR1 SGHRS and CDR2 YFSETQ. The V end was cut by 3 bases, the J end by 1 base, with 7 bases between. The CDR3 runs to 13 residues. The CDR3 here is CASSSQGNTEAFF. The DNA of the CDR3 is TGCGCCAGCAGCTCTCAGGGGAACACTGAAGCTTTCTTT. The full variable domain, in which reference TRBV5-1 and TRBJ1-1 provide the parts outside the CDR3, is KAGVTQTPRYLIKTRGQQVTLSCSPISGHRSVSWYQQTPGQGLQFLFEYFSETQRNKGNFPGRFSGRQFSNSRSEMNVSTLELGDSALYLCASSSQGNTEAFFGQGTRLTVV.

The chain has TRBV9 and TRBJ1-1; D might be TRBD1 (5 bases). Per germline, CDR1 SGDLS and CDR2 YYNGEE. Trimming shortened V by 3 bases and J by 0 bases, and 18 bases separated the two germline ends. The CDR3 totals 17 residues. Here the CDR3 DNA reads TGTGCCAGCAGCGGCCCCCCGGCAGGGATCATGAACACTGAAGCTTTCTTT. Translated: CASSGPPAGIMNTEAFF. Full variable domain (outside the CDR3, taken from reference TRBV9 and TRBJ1-1): DSGVTQTPKHLITATGQRVTLRCSPRSGDLSVYWYQQSLDQGLQFLIQYYNGEERAKGNILERFSAQQFPDLHSELNLSSLELGDSALYFCASSGPPAGIMNTEAFFGQGTRLTVV.

This clone has only one observation. The chain is built from TRBV5-6 and TRBJ2-1, with 7 nucleotides matching TRBD1. The CDR3 length is 15 residues. V dropped 0 bases and J dropped 6; count of bases not matched to a gene: 6. The germline CDR1 and CDR2 sequences are SGHDT and YYEEEE. CDR3 loop: CASSLGTGILNEQFF. The CDR3 nucleotides read TGTGCCAGCAGCTTGGGGACAGGTATCCTCAATGAGCAGTTCTTC.

This chain links TRBV28 with TRBJ2-7; D gene uncertain. V lost 3 bases and J 3 bases, leaving 12 bases between the germline ends. The CDR3 is 14 amino acids. Germline V CDR1 and CDR2: MDHEN, SYDVKM. CDR3 DNA sequence: TGTGCCAGCAGTTTTAGTCGCCGCTACTACGAGCAGTACTTC. Its translation: CASSFSRRYYEQYF. The whole variable domain, remainder taken from reference TRBV28 and TRBJ2-7, is DVKVTQSSRYLVKRTGEKVFLECVQDMDHENMFWYRQDPGLGLRLIYFSYDVKMKEKGDIPEGYSVSREKKERFSLILESASTNQTSMYLCASSFSRRYYEQYFGPGTRLTVT.

The chain recombines TRBV28 with TRBJ1-3; TRBD1 matches 9 bases. CDR3 length equals 14 residues. The trim removed 6 bases at V and 8 bases at J, leaving 8 bases unmatched. Germline-derived CDR1 and CDR2 are MDHEN and SYDVKM. The chain's CDR3 is CASRVQGAWDTIYF. CDR3 coding DNA: TGTGCCAGCAGGGTACAGGGGGCCTGGGACACCATATATTTT.

CDR3 protein: CASSSGQEGWDEQFF. CDR3 nucleotides: TGTGCCAGCAGCTCGGGACAGGAAGGGTGGGATGAGCAGTTCTTC. This chain joins TRBV7-3 and TRBJ2-1; 8 bases agree with TRBD1. Germline V gives CDR1 SGHTA, CDR2 FQGTGA. CDR3 length: 15 residues. J gave up 8 bases and V 4 bases, and 10 bases lay outside the gene matches.

This chain uses TRBV27 with TRBJ1-6; TRBD1 matches at 7 bases. The J segment lost 7 bases and the V segment lost 5 bases, leaving 8 bases of the junction unmatched. Germline CDR1 is MNHEY and CDR2 is SMNVEV (reference sequence). The CDR3 contains 15 residues. The CDR3 DNA sequence: TGTGCCAGCAGTCTAGAGGGGGCTTGGAATTCACCCCTCCACTTT. Its protein is CASSLEGAWNSPLHF.

The chain combines TRBV27 with TRBJ1-5; D is ambiguous. The ends were cut back, 5 bases at V and 2 bases at J, with 10 bases in the middle. CDR3 length: 14 residues. In germline, CDR1 is MNHEY, CDR2 SMNVEV (reference sequence). CDR3 coding DNA: TGTGCCAGCAGTATTTCCCGTGGCAATCAGCCCCAGCATTTT. Its protein product is CASSISRGNQPQHF.

The J gene is TRBJ1-1, the V gene TRBV6-5; D is unclear. CDR1 and CDR2 from the germline V gene are MNHEY and SVGAGI. The germline V and J ends were trimmed by 6 bases and 7 bases, with 12 bases remaining between them. This CDR3 contains 12 residues. CDR3 protein: CASREGGGEAFF. In DNA form, the CDR3 reads TGTGCCAGCAGAGAGGGAGGTGGTGAAGCTTTCTTT.

This clone was observed a handful of times. This rearrangement joins TRBV11-1 to TRBJ2-3, with 10 bases matching TRBD2. Germline lookup yields CDR1 SGHAT and CDR2 FQDESV (reference sequence). The CDR3 sequence is 15 residues long. Germline trimming cut 6 bases from V and 1 base from J; bases unmatched to any gene: 4. The CDR3 here is CASRRGTSGTDTQYF. The CDR3 DNA follows: TGTGCCAGCAGACGGGGGACTAGCGGCACAGATACGCAGTATTTT.

The V gene is TRBV10-3, the J gene TRBJ1-2, with D perhaps TRBD1 (6 bases). Germline V gives CDR1 ENHRY, CDR2 SYGVKD. The CDR3 has 13 residues. Trimming removed 2 bases at V and 7 bases at J, with 11 bases between. CDR3 DNA: TGTGCCATCAGTGAGGAACAGGGCGCTGGCTACACCTTC. Residues: CAISEEQGAGYTF.

The chain combines TRBV6-1 with TRBJ1-1; D remains unclear. The V end was cut by 7 bases, the J end by 2 bases, with 11 bases between. Germline V lookup: CDR1 MNHNS, CDR2 SASEGT. There are 13 residues in the CDR3. The CDR3 region is CASIETLNTEAFF. The CDR3 coding sequence is TGTGCCAGCATAGAAACTCTTAACACTGAAGCTTTCTTT.

This clone has a single count. The V gene is TRBV10-3, the J gene TRBJ1-2, with D possibly TRBD1 on 6 matching bases. Germline V CDR1 and CDR2: ENHRY, SYGVKD. The CDR3 contains 15 residues. Between the trimmed V and J ends, which lost 11 bases and 7 bases, there was a span of 26 bases. The CDR3 loop reads CAAKAEHRAGGGYTF. CDR3 coding DNA: TGTGCCGCCAAGGCCGAGCACAGGGCTGGCGGTGGCTACACCTTC.

The chain employs TRBV28 and TRBJ2-5, with 7 bases lining up with TRBD2. The germline CDR1 and CDR2 sequences are MDHEN and SYDVKM. J lost 1 base, V lost 10 bases, and 3 bases had no gene match. The CDR3 has 12 residues. The CDR3 DNA reads TGTGCCATACGGGAGGCCCAAGAGACCCAGTACTTC. This sequence encodes CAIREAQETQYF.

The genes are TRBV9 and TRBJ2-3, with D possibly TRBD2 on 7 matching bases. The ends were cut back, 1 base at V and 0 bases at J, with 15 bases in the middle. CDR1 is SGDLS and CDR2 is YYNGEE in the germline V gene. The CDR3 consists of 17 residues. The CDR3 sequence: CASSVWGRGTSTDTQYF. DNA for the CDR3: TGTGCCAGCAGCGTATGGGGGAGGGGGACAAGCACAGATACGCAGTATTTT.

The rearrangement uses TRBV4-3 and TRBJ2-1, with TRBD2 matching over 10 bases. CDR1 is LGHNA and CDR2 is YSLEER in the germline V gene. The CDR3 sequence is 18 residues long. Trimming cost V 0 bases and J 8 bases; bases outside gene matches: 13. CDR3 DNA: TGCGCCAGCAGCCAAGAAAGGTCCGGGACTAGCGTTTTCGATGAGCAGTTCTTC. Translated: CASSQERSGTSVFDEQFF.

This chain uses TRBV11-2 with TRBJ1-3; TRBD1 is a possible D gene (5 bases). Trimming pared 1 base from V and 15 bases from J, leaving 13 bases between. This CDR3 has 12 residues. In germline, CDR1 is SGHAT, CDR2 FQNNGV. The CDR3 region has the DNA TGTGCCAGCAGCTTAGGCGGACACCCTTCATATTTT. Translated: CASSLGGHPSYF. Full variable domain (rest looked up from reference TRBV11-2 and TRBJ1-3): EAGVAQSPRYKIIEKRQSVAFWCNPISGHATLYWYQQILGQGPKLLIQFQNNGVVDDSQLPKDRFSAERLKGVDSTLKIQPAKLEDSAVYLCASSLGGHPSYFGEGSWLTVV.

The chain employs TRBV6-5 and TRBJ2-7; 14 bases fit TRBD2. Germline-derived CDR1 and CDR2 are MNHEY and SVGAGI. The junction had 0 bases not matched to a gene; V was cut back by 2 bases and J by 0 bases. The CDR3 contains 16 residues. CDR3 amino acids: CASSYGTSGSSYEQYF. CDR3 coding DNA: TGTGCCAGCAGTTACGGGACTAGCGGGAGCTCCTACGAGCAGTACTTC.

The CDR3: CASSLAGQGYEQYF. The CDR3 DNA follows: TGTGCCAGCAGCTTAGCCGGACAGGGATACGAGCAGTACTTC. This sequence joins TRBV11-1 and TRBJ2-7, with 8 positions matching TRBD1. Germline trimming cut 0 bases from V and 4 bases from J; bases unmatched to any gene: 2. The CDR3 is 14 amino acids. Germline-derived CDR1 and CDR2 are SGHAT and FQDESV (reference sequence).

V and J are TRBV7-3 and TRBJ2-4, with D tentatively TRBD1 (6 bases). Germline values: CDR1 SGHTA, CDR2 FQGTGA. The CDR3 spans 13 residues. The V end was cut by 1 base, the J end by 5 bases, with 6 bases between. This CDR3 reads CASSLNRENIQYF. The CDR3 region has the DNA TGTGCCAGCAGCTTAAACAGGGAAAACATTCAGTACTTC.

The chain links TRBV6-6 to TRBJ2-7; no definite D call. Per germline, CDR1 MNHNY and CDR2 SVGAGI (reference sequence). Deletions cut 0 bases from V and 7 bases from J, with 16 bases between. CDR3 length: 15 residues. The CDR3 region has the DNA TGTGCCAGCAGTTACTCGAAAGGAGTAGTTTTTGAGCAGTACTTC. Amino acids: CASSYSKGVVFEQYF.

J is TRBJ2-7 and V is TRBV28; D unresolved. This CDR3 is 14 amino acids long. The V end lost 4 bases, the J end lost 3 bases, and 13 bases lay between the germline ends. Per germline, CDR1 MDHEN and CDR2 SYDVKM. The CDR3 nucleotides are TGTGCCAGCAGTTCTCCCGACACGTTCTACGAGCAGTACTTC. It yields the protein CASSSPDTFYEQYF.

The rearrangement uses TRBV9 and TRBJ2-1, with 10 positions matching TRBD1. V lost 0 bases, J lost 6 bases, and 3 bases stayed unmatched. This CDR3 has 15 residues. Per germline, CDR1 SGDLS and CDR2 YYNGEE. CDR3 sequence (DNA): TGTGCCAGCAGCGTAGAGGACAGGGGGATCAATGAGCAGTTCTTC. Its translation: CASSVEDRGINEQFF.

J is TRBJ2-3 and V is TRBV9; 7 bases are a match to TRBD2. The CDR3 is 14 amino acids. J gave up 2 bases and V 5 bases, and 5 bases lay outside the gene matches. Germline V gene sequence: CDR1 SGDLS, CDR2 YYNGEE. DNA for the CDR3: TGTGCCAGCAGACGGGGGAGGGACACAGATACGCAGTATTTT. This encodes CASRRGRDTDTQYF. The full variable domain, with the rest looked up from reference TRBV9 and TRBJ2-3, is DSGVTQTPKHLITATGQRVTLRCSPRSGDLSVYWYQQSLDQGLQFLIQYYNGEERAKGNILERFSAQQFPDLHSELNLSSLELGDSALYFCASRRGRDTDTQYFGPGTRLTVL.

The chain is built from TRBV28 and TRBJ2-7; 9 bases match TRBD1. CDR1 MDHEN and CDR2 SYDVKM come from the germline V gene. With 6 bases clipped from V and 4 bases from J, the junction kept 4 bases outside the gene matches. This CDR3 region has 13 residues. The CDR3 DNA reads TGTGCCAGCAGAACAGGGGGCTTGTACGAGCAGTACTTC. Its translation: CASRTGGLYEQYF.

V is TRBV5-1 and J is TRBJ1-5, with D hard to call. The CDR3 is made up of 14 amino acids. Germline V gene lookup returns CDR1 SGHRS and CDR2 YFSETQ. Trimming shortened V by 3 bases and J by 3 bases, and 10 bases separated the two germline ends. The CDR3 here is CASSSEGVNQPQHF. CDR3 nucleotides: TGCGCCAGCAGCTCGGAGGGTGTCAATCAGCCCCAGCATTTT.